This is a list of T cell receptor beta chains from one sample in a study of blood T cell repertoires in COVID-19. TCRdb's table, derived via immunoSEQ multiplex PCR, lists solely in-frame clones and lacks some. The table has 150,000 to 200,000 clones, around 89% seen once. Sequenced sample: peripheral blood. These receptors were taken from a man aged 50-59 years with acute or convalescent COVID-19. Both conserved end residues are part of each CDR3. D genes are given only for firm matches. Rows may omit the clone size; those that give it use once, few, many or a size class.

TRBD2,TRBV7-3,TRBJ2-3,NA,19,CASSLRGLAGGFGTDTQYF,TGTGCCAGCAGCTTACGGGGACTAGCGGGAGGTTTCGGCACAGATACGCAGTATTTT
NA,TRBV6-5,TRBJ2-3,NA,15,CASSYGSETTDTQYF,TGTGCCAGCAGTTACGGTAGCGAGACCACAGATACGCAGTATTTT
NA,TRBV28,TRBJ2-1,NA,15,CASSNPGTGYNEQFF,TGTGCCAGCAGTAATCCCGGGACTGGCTACAATGAGCAGTTCTTC
TRBD1,TRBV24-1,TRBJ2-5,NA,16,CATSDLGQGGVETQYF,TGTGCCACCAGTGATTTGGGACAGGGGGGCGTCGAGACCCAGTACTTC
NA,TRBV6-5,TRBJ2-1,NA,15,CASSYWRVPRDEQFF,TGTGCCAGCAGTTATTGGCGGGTCCCCCGGGATGAGCAGTTCTTC
TRBD2,TRBV6-6,TRBJ2-3,NA,15,CASSSTSGGTDTQYF,TGTGCCAGCAGTTCCACTAGCGGGGGCACAGATACGCAGTATTTT
NA,TRBV5-8,TRBJ1-2,NA,16,CASRYPGQLIGYGYTF,TGTGCCAGCAGGTACCCGGGACAACTTATCGGGTATGGCTACACCTTC
NA,TRBV25-1,TRBJ2-1,NA,14,CASGSSGEYNEQFF,TGTGCCAGCGGTAGCAGTGGAGAATACAATGAGCAGTTCTTC
NA,TRBV2,TRBJ1-5,once,16,CASSSQQEYSNQPQHF,TGTGCCAGCTCCTCCCAACAGGAGTATAGCAATCAGCCCCAGCATTTT
NA,TRBV19,TRBJ2-6,NA,14,CASSISSGANVLTF,TGTGCCAGTAGTATTAGCTCTGGGGCCAACGTCCTGACTTTC
NA,TRBV7-8,TRBJ2-7,once,15,CASSLEPTGSYEQYF,TGTGCCAGCAGCTTAGAACCAACAGGGTCCTACGAGCAGTACTTC
NA,TRBV28,TRBJ1-4,NA,13,CASSSPGIEKLFF,TGTGCCAGCAGTTCTCCAGGGATTGAAAAACTGTTTTTT
TRBD2,TRBV19,TRBJ2-6,NA,18,CASSTPGTSATGANVLTF,TGTGCCAGTAGTACCCCCGGGACTAGCGCTACTGGGGCCAACGTCCTGACTTTC
NA,TRBV2,TRBJ1-6,NA,15,CASSGSGAFNSPLHF,TGTGCCAGCAGTGGGTCGGGAGCTTTCAATTCACCCCTCCACTTT
NA,TRBV7-2,TRBJ2-3,NA,12,CASSTRGDTQYF,TGTGCCAGCAGCACCCGGGGAGATACGCAGTATTTT
NA,TRBV19,TRBJ2-1,NA,13,CASRGSDFDEQFF,TGTGCCTCTAGAGGGTCAGACTTCGATGAGCAGTTCTTC
NA,TRBV11-2,TRBJ2-1,NA,15,CASSPRPGRVHEQFF,TGTGCCAGCAGCCCCCGCCCGGGAAGGGTCCATGAGCAGTTCTTC
NA,TRBV4-1,TRBJ1-5,NA,13,CASSQDPVQPQHF,TGCGCCAGCAGCCAAGATCCGGTTCAGCCCCAGCATTTT
NA,TRBV9,TRBJ1-4,NA,14,CASNSGGLLEKLFF,TGTGCCAGCAACTCGGGAGGGCTTCTGGAAAAACTGTTTTTT
NA,TRBV27,TRBJ1-6,NA,16,CASSLNPGPYNSPLHF,TGTGCCAGCAGTTTGAATCCTGGCCCCTATAATTCACCCCTCCACTTT
NA,TRBV3-1/TRBV3-2,TRBJ2-2,once,16,CASSHVRGVNTGELFF,TGTGCCAGCAGCCATGTCAGGGGAGTAAACACCGGGGAGCTGTTTTTT
NA,TRBV3-1/TRBV3-2,TRBJ1-1,NA,16,CASSLRGGARNTEAFF,TGTGCCAGCAGCCTCCGTGGGGGGGCTAGGAACACTGAAGCTTTCTTT
TRBD1,TRBV18,TRBJ1-1,NA,15,CASSLRTGTGAEAFF,TGTGCCAGCTCACTCCGGACAGGAACGGGGGCTGAAGCTTTCTTT
TRBD2,TRBV18,TRBJ2-6,NA,18,CASSPRTSGSSGANVLTF,TGTGCCAGCTCACCGCGGACTAGCGGGAGCTCCGGGGCCAACGTCCTGACTTTC
NA,TRBV25-1,TRBJ2-7,NA,15,CASSEGLRGAYEQYF,TGTGCCAGCAGTGAAGGACTAAGAGGGGCCTACGAGCAGTACTTC
TRBD2,TRBV11-2,TRBJ2-1,NA,15,CASSLDLAGYNEQFF,TGTGCCAGCAGCTTAGACCTAGCGGGATACAATGAGCAGTTCTTC
NA,TRBV27,TRBJ1-5,NA,14,CATRLGGSNQPQHF,TGTGCCACTCGGTTGGGGGGTAGCAATCAGCCCCAGCATTTT
TRBD2,TRBV9,TRBJ2-1,NA,16,CASSKVGGSSYNEQFF,TGTGCCAGCAGCAAGGTGGGGGGGAGCTCCTACAATGAGCAGTTCTTC
NA,TRBV7-2,TRBJ2-2,NA,16,CASSLGRVQNTGELFF,TGTGCCAGCAGCTTAGGCCGGGTTCAGAACACCGGGGAGCTGTTTTTT
TRBD2,TRBV9,TRBJ2-3,NA,16,CASSNLGGGHTDTQYF,TGTGCCAGCAGCAACCTGGGCGGGGGGCACACAGATACGCAGTATTTT
TRBD2,TRBV6-6,TRBJ2-7,NA,17,CASSPRTFSGNRDEQYF,TGTGCCAGCAGTCCCAGAACCTTTAGCGGGAATCGTGACGAGCAGTACTTC
NA,TRBV19,TRBJ2-4,NA,14,CASSTGLAKNIQYF,TGTGCCAGTAGTACGGGGTTGGCCAAAAACATTCAGTACTTC
NA,TRBV7-7,TRBJ2-2,NA,14,CASSFQVLSGELFF,TGTGCTAGCAGCTTCCAGGTGTTGTCCGGGGAGCTGTTTTTT
TRBD1,TRBV3-1/TRBV3-2,TRBJ1-6,NA,16,CASSQPGWTGDAPLHF,TGTGCCAGCAGCCAACCTGGCTGGACAGGGGACGCACCCCTCCACTTT
TRBD2,TRBV3-1/TRBV3-2,TRBJ2-3,NA,17,CASSQRGGGFRTDTQYF,TGTGCCAGCAGCCAACGCGGGGGGGGGTTTCGAACAGATACGCAGTATTTT
TRBD2,TRBV7-9,TRBJ2-3,few,19,CASSLVLRTGLESTDTQYF,TGTGCCAGCAGCTTAGTACTCCGGACGGGACTAGAGAGCACAGATACGCAGTATTTT
NA,TRBV18,TRBJ1-5,NA,17,CGGGGGPDRVSNQPQHF,TGCGGCGGGGGTGGAGGGCCCGACCGAGTTAGCAATCAGCCCCAGCATTTT
NA,TRBV9,TRBJ2-1,NA,17,CASSPPRDSSAYNEQFF,TGTGCCAGCAGCCCCCCCCGCGATAGCTCGGCCTACAATGAGCAGTTCTTC
NA,TRBV5-1,TRBJ1-4,NA,15,CASSVSPLAPEKLFF,TGCGCCAGCAGCGTGTCCCCCCTAGCCCCTGAAAAACTGTTTTTT
NA,TRBV3-1/TRBV3-2,TRBJ1-1,NA,17,CASSQDRGSEANTEAFF,TGTGCCAGCAGCCAAGATCGCGGGTCAGAAGCGAACACTGAAGCTTTCTTT
NA,TRBV5-6,TRBJ1-4,NA,17,CASSLGSHERDNEKLFF,TGTGCCAGCAGCTTGGGATCCCACGAACGGGATAATGAAAAACTGTTTTTT
TRBD2,TRBV24-1,TRBJ2-1,NA,18,CATSQTAALAGIYNEQFF,TGTGCCACCAGTCAAACCGCCGCACTAGCGGGGATTTACAATGAGCAGTTCTTC
TRBD2,TRBV7-2,TRBJ2-3,NA,15,CASSLNGGALDTQYF,TGTGCCAGCAGCTTAAACGGGGGGGCCTTAGATACGCAGTATTTT